This T cell receptor (beta chain) was retrieved from a study of blood T cell repertoires in COVID-19. Study as a whole: There were acute and convalescent COVID-19 samples, and they came from the United States, Italy and Spain.

Clones were read by immunoSEQ multiplex PCR, and TCRdb kept only the in-frame ones, dropping some. This sample carries roughly 380,000 clones, over 75% of them seen once, and the ten largest clones take approximately 3%. This CDR3 contains 20 residues. Trimming cost V 4 bases and J 0 bases; bases outside gene matches: 16. Germline CDR1 SGHKS, CDR2 YYEKEE (reference sequence). Sequenced sample: PBMCs or T cells enriched from blood (not recorded which). The TCR was taken from a woman in her twenties or thirties who had recovered from COVID-19. V and J are TRBV5-5 and TRBJ2-1; 10 bases match TRBD2. CDR3 coding DNA: TGTGCCAGCAGCCTAACGGGGAGTAGCGGGGGGCCCAGCTCCTACAATGAGCAGTTCTTC. Translated, it gives CASSLTGSSGGPSSYNEQFF.